These 10 T cell receptor beta chains originate from one sample sequenced in a study of blood T cell repertoires in COVID-19. Only in-frame clones appear in the TCRdb table, and some are missing; sequencing was by immunoSEQ multiplex PCR. The table shows approximately 170,000 clones, with approximately 82% occurring only once. The sample was peripheral blood. These receptors were collected from a man between 65 and 80 years old who had recovered from COVID-19.

The chain has TRBV7-9 and TRBJ1-1; D possibly corresponds to TRBD1 (5 bases). The V end lost 5 bases, the J end lost 5 bases, and 18 bases lay between the germline ends. Germline CDR1 is SEHNR and CDR2 is FQNEAQ (reference sequence). The CDR3 length is 15 residues. The CDR3: CASSMWGREGTEAFF. CDR3 DNA: TGTGCCAGCAGCATGTGGGGGAGGGAAGGAACTGAAGCTTTCTTT.

The chain carries TRBV7-3 and TRBJ2-1; 14 positions agree with TRBD2. The CDR3 has 17 residues. The germline gives CDR1 SGHTA, CDR2 FQGTGA. The V segment lost 5 bases and the J segment 2 bases; nucleotides outside the gene matches: 5. CDR3 loop: CASSRGLAGVPYNEQFF. The CDR3 DNA is TGTGCCAGCAGCCGGGGACTAGCGGGAGTCCCCTACAATGAGCAGTTCTTC. The whole variable domain, remainder taken from reference TRBV7-3 and TRBJ2-1, is GAGVSQTPSNKVTEKGKYVELRCDPISGHTALYWYRQSLGQGPEFLIYFQGTGAADDSGLPNDRFFAVRPEGSVSTLKIQRTERGDSAVYLCASSRGLAGVPYNEQFFGPGTRLTVL.

The rearrangement joins TRBV5-1 to TRBJ1-3; tentatively, D is TRBD1 (5 bases). Between the trimmed V and J ends, which lost 4 bases and 0 bases, there was a span of 8 bases. The V gene's germline CDR1 is SGHRS and CDR2 YFSETQ. This CDR3 has 14 residues. CDR3 loop: CASSQDNSGNTIYF. DNA of the CDR3: TGCGCCAGCAGCCAGGACAACTCTGGAAACACCATATATTTT.

The V gene is TRBV6-5, the J gene TRBJ2-1, with TRBD2 matching over 7 bases. CDR1 and CDR2 (germline): MNHEY, SVGAGI. V shed 8 bases, J shed 9 bases, and the junction held 7 bases outside the gene matches. CDR3 length: 12 amino acids. The CDR3 sequence: CASGGGFGEQFF. The CDR3 DNA is TGTGCCAGCGGGGGGGGTTTTGGTGAGCAGTTCTTC.

The chain joins TRBV2 to TRBJ1-4, with D maybe TRBD1 (5 bases). The CDR3 contains 14 residues. Trimming pared 7 bases from V and 15 bases from J, leaving 24 bases between. Germline CDR1 reads SNHLY; CDR2 reads FYNNEI. Here the CDR3 DNA reads TGTGCCAGCATGGGAGGCGGGCGCGAGGGGAGGATGTTTTTT. It specifies CASMGGGREGRMFF.

V and J are TRBV13 and TRBJ2-7, with TRBD1 identical over 9 bases. J lost 5 bases, V lost 0 bases, and 5 bases had no gene match. This CDR3 region has 15 residues. The germline gives CDR1 PRHDT, CDR2 FYEKMQ (reference sequence). The CDR3 sequence is CASSLGRDRVDEQYF. The CDR3 DNA follows: TGTGCCAGCAGCTTAGGTCGGGACAGGGTTGACGAGCAGTACTTC.

Only a few counts were recorded for this clone. The J gene is TRBJ2-7, the V gene TRBV10-3, with D maybe TRBD2 (6 bases). The CDR3 has 14 amino acids. V gave up 4 bases and J gave up 9 bases, with 19 bases separating them. Germline loops: CDR1 ENHRY, CDR2 SYGVKD. The CDR3 loop reads CAISGGTDYGGQYF. The CDR3, as DNA: TGTGCCATCAGTGGAGGGACGGACTACGGCGGGCAGTACTTC.

The chain carries TRBV11-3 and TRBJ1-1; the D is unclear. Trimming took 5 bases from V and 5 from J, leaving 9 bases between them. Looked up from germline, CDR1 is SGHNT and CDR2 is YENEEA. The CDR3 is made up of 12 amino acids. This chain's CDR3 is CASSATGTEAFF. The CDR3 DNA follows: TGTGCCAGCAGCGCCACGGGAACTGAAGCTTTCTTT.

This chain connects TRBV7-6 to TRBJ2-2; TRBD2 might be the D (6 bases). The V gene's germline CDR1 is SGHVS and CDR2 FNYEAQ. Between the trimmed V and J ends, which lost 5 bases and 1 base, there was a span of 20 bases. The CDR3 is 18 amino acids. The CDR3 is CASSPRIHAGGNTGELFF. CDR3 bases: TGTGCCAGCAGCCCCCGAATCCACGCCGGGGGGAACACCGGGGAGCTGTTTTTT.

The rearrangement joins TRBV11-3 to TRBJ2-1; weak D call: TRBD1 (5 bases). CDR3 length equals 15 residues. The germline V gene has CDR1 SGHNT and CDR2 YENEEA. The V end was cut by 2 bases, the J end by 4 bases, with 12 bases between. CDR3: CASSLTGARYNEQFF. The CDR3 DNA reads TGTGCCAGCAGCTTAACAGGCGCTAGATACAATGAGCAGTTCTTC.